The entry below gives a single T cell receptor (beta chain) sequence along with its context. This clonotype came up once. Its target antigen remains unknown. Given a much more abundant clone one base away, this may be a read error. The germline ends are 17 bases apart after V is trimmed by 7 bases and J by 7 bases. Based on the germline V gene, the CDR1 and CDR2 sequences are SGDLS and YYNGEE. The CDR3 covers 13 residues, taking in both the cysteine and the phenylalanine. Here the CDR3 DNA is all that survives: 39 bases in frame from base 1. The sample is drawn from a study of molecular identifiers for immune sequencing clone quantification listed by TCRdb under 2018. Regarding the research as a whole: In a replicate experiment, RNA from roughly 20,000 or 100,000 naive CD8 T cells was split into five aliquots, four of which were sequenced. This methods study used CD8 T cells to benchmark TCR RNA copy counting and molecular-identifier clustering-based TCR repertoire sequencing (MIDCIRS).

Libraries of naive CD8 T cells were built from around 20,000 to 1,000,000 sorted cells, with 10%, 30% or 50% of the purified RNA used. Naive CD8 T cells, defined as CD8+CD4-CCR7+CD45RA+, were FACS-sorted into RLT Plus buffer on a BD FACSAria II. Detection sensitivity was tested by spiking Jurkat RNA equal to 9 to 10 TCR copies' worth into samples containing roughly 19,000-1,000,000 naive CD8 T cells. Enrichment of CD8 T cells was done with RosetteSep CD8+ T Cell Enrichment Cocktail plus Ficoll-Paque, and ACK red cell lysis came afterward. Library preparation employed PCR. This sample was sequenced with a NextSeq 500. Bulk TCR libraries were prepared as previously described, using TCR primers listed in Table S5. The Qiagen AllPrep DNA/RNA kit was used to purify total RNA. Reads from multiple sequencing runs of the same library were pooled before analysis. Under the source paper's analysis protocol: Only reads with exact TCR constant sequence were kept, trimmed to 150 nt, and grouped by their 12-nt molecular barcodes. Reads in each barcode group were sub-clustered using a 15% Levenshtein threshold, and a quality-weighted consensus sequence was built for each RNA molecule. Non-functional sequences were excluded, and lower-count sequences lying one edit away from another sequence were also excluded. Based on fitting two negative binomial distributions, any barcode sub-cluster with under 20% of the maximum read count was discarded. Using fastp trimming at Q25 and MiXCR clonotype assembly, TCRdb reanalyzed the public sequencing data and kept in-frame beta chains. Here each entry gathers all rows of one CDR3 protein and keeps the most common genes and DNA. TCRdb, not the authors, supplied the V and J calls. The sample includes hundreds of thousands of distinct CDR3 sequences, with roughly 27% observed a single time. In total, the top ten clones hold 0.75% to 0.8% of the sample.

Findings and caveats that apply to the study as a whole: The naive libraries included spiked-in Jurkat TCR RNA (over nine copies' worth), and this RNA is not part of the donor repertoire. The sizes of highly expanded clones could end up underestimated when identical TCR molecules share a barcode. Modeling gave around 3.3 recovered TCR RNA copies per cell versus 8 to 10 by digital PCR, implying around 33% capture efficiency. Clones above 20 RNA copies held over 99% of molecules in CMV-specific effector cells but under 1% in naive cells. Spiked-in Jurkat TCR RNA equal to a single cell's worth was reported to be detectable even within one million naive CD8 T cells. Without barcode sub-clustering, chimeric consensus sequences inflated TCR diversity; chimeras reached as high as 47%.

The origin of this receptor is a human donor in good health. Some libraries in this study had Jurkat cell RNA spiked in. This chain joins TRBV9 to TRBJ1-1; TRBD1 might be the D gene, on 6 matching bases. The sequenced sample was naive CD8+ T cells from blood, with Jurkat cell RNA spiked in. In light of the paper, this sample's cell subset or site label describes: FACS-sorted CD8+CD4-CCR7+CD45RA+ naive T cells. In nucleotide form, the sequence is TGTGCCAGCTCACACAGGGTATTCATTGAAGCTTTCTTT. This translates into CASSHRVFIEAFF.